One sample yielded the 20 T cell receptor beta chains listed below, sequenced in a study of CD8 T cells in Susac syndrome. Reverse transcription used roughly 0.5 to 1 ug RNA and random hexamers. In TCRdb, the immunoSEQ multiplex PCR reads were re-called with MiXCR into one record per CDR3 protein. The data contain some 300,000 distinct CDR3 sequences, around 91% of them seen just once; the ten biggest clones take up 0.18%. Sequenced sample: CD8+ T cells from PBMCs. The origin of the receptors is a human donor with multiple sclerosis.

The chain links TRBV4-3 to TRBJ1-1; 7 bases fit TRBD1. Per the germline V gene, CDR1 is LGHNA and CDR2 is YSLEER. V lost 4 bases to trimming and J lost 1 base; unmatched junction nucleotides: 3. The length of the CDR3 is 14 residues. The CDR3 DNA is TGCGCCAGCAGCCTTACAGGGGAGAACACTGAAGCTTTCTTT. It specifies CASSLTGENTEAFF.

In this sample, this clonotype turned up once. The chain joins TRBV3-1 to TRBJ2-5, with unresolved D. The CDR3 is made up of 12 amino acids. Germline CDR1 LGHDT, CDR2 YNNKEL (reference sequence). V was cut by 0 bases and J by 10 bases, with 9 bases left in between. For the CDR3, the DNA is TGTGCCAGCAGCCAAGACGTTGATGGCCAGTACTTC. This gives the protein CASSQDVDGQYF.

This chain joins TRBV18 and TRBJ1-2; the match to TRBD1 covers 9 bases. The germline V gene encodes CDR1 KGHSH and CDR2 LQKENI. Trimming cost V 3 bases and J 4 bases; bases outside gene matches: 6. The CDR3 is made up of 15 amino acids. CDR3 sequence: CASSPWTGDVYGYTF. CDR3 in DNA: TGTGCCAGCTCACCGTGGACAGGGGACGTCTATGGCTACACCTTC.

This chain's CDR3 is CASSPGQGGSYNEQFF. In DNA, the CDR3 is TGTGCCAGCAGCCCGGGACAGGGCGGCTCCTACAATGAGCAGTTCTTC. This chain uses TRBV12-3 or TRBV12-4 with TRBJ2-1; 9 bases line up with TRBD1. CDR3 size: 16 residues. Trimming cost V 6 bases and J 0 bases; bases outside gene matches: 6.

The V gene is TRBV5-1, the J gene TRBJ2-1; D tentatively reads TRBD1 or TRBD2 (7 bases each). Trimming took 4 bases from V and 8 from J, leaving 16 bases between them. CDR1 is SGHRS, CDR2 YFSETQ, per germline. The CDR3 contains 14 residues. The CDR3 DNA is TGCGCCAGCAGCCTCGAGGGGAGGGGGCATGAGCAGTTCTTC. Translating it yields CASSLEGRGHEQFF.

This clonotype has only one observation. This chain joins TRBV12-3 or TRBV12-4 and TRBJ2-7, with TRBD2 identical over 13 bases. The CDR3 sequence is 17 residues long. V lost 5 bases and J lost 1; bases outside the gene matches: 8. The CDR3 nucleotides are TGTGCCAGCAGTGGTTGGACTAGCGGGGGCAATTCCTACGAGCAGTACTTC. Translation gives CASSGWTSGGNSYEQYF.

This chain connects TRBV7-9 to TRBJ1-2; D uncertain. Trimming removed 5 bases from V and 5 bases from J, with 18 bases in between. The CDR3 runs to 15 residues. From germline, CDR1 is SEHNR and CDR2 FQNEAQ (reference sequence). The CDR3 protein is CASSTSASTAYGYTF. CDR3 nucleotides: TGTGCCAGCAGCACATCGGCCAGCACGGCATATGGCTACACCTTC.

V and J are TRBV7-6 and TRBJ1-1; TRBD1 is a possible D gene (5 bases). Between the trimmed V and J ends, which lost 4 bases and 1 base, there was a span of 13 bases. The germline V gene encodes CDR1 SGHVS and CDR2 FNYEAQ. CDR3 length: 15 residues. CDR3 amino acids: CASSSGAPGNTEAFF. CDR3 nucleotides: TGTGCCAGCAGCTCCGGGGCACCCGGGAACACTGAAGCTTTCTTT.

V is TRBV27 and J is TRBJ2-3; a weak D match, TRBD2 (5 bases). Trimming removed 2 bases from V and 4 bases from J, with 13 bases in between. Germline V gives CDR1 MNHEY, CDR2 SMNVEV (reference sequence). The CDR3 contains 15 residues. Here the CDR3 reads CASSLGVGRSDTQYF. In nucleotides, the CDR3 is TGTGCCAGCAGTTTAGGGGTAGGGAGATCAGATACGCAGTATTTT.

The chain couples TRBV28 to TRBJ2-3; D might be TRBD1 (5 bases). CDR1 MDHEN and CDR2 SYDVKM come from the germline V gene. The CDR3 totals 15 residues. Trimming removed 3 bases at V and 0 bases at J, with 10 bases between. The CDR3 nucleotides are TGTGCCAGCAGTTTGGGGCAGCACAGCACAGATACGCAGTATTTT. Translated, it gives CASSLGQHSTDTQYF.

The chain joins TRBV7-8 to TRBJ2-1, with 9 bases fitting TRBD2. Germline-derived CDR1 and CDR2 are SGHVS and FQNEAQ. V shed 5 bases, J shed 5 bases, and the junction held 7 bases outside the gene matches. There are 15 residues in the CDR3. CDR3 protein: CASSGWLAGDNEQFF. The CDR3 coding sequence is TGTGCCAGCAGCGGGTGGTTAGCGGGGGACAATGAGCAGTTCTTC.

This clonotype was seen just once. The CDR3 protein is CASRTMGPGTAIPYEQYF. CDR3 coding DNA: TGTGCCAGCAGGACCATGGGACCCGGGACAGCGATACCCTACGAGCAGTACTTC. The rearrangement links TRBV28 to TRBJ2-7, with 7 bases identical to TRBD1. Germline V gene lookup returns CDR1 MDHEN and CDR2 SYDVKM. With V trimmed by 6 bases and J by 2 bases, 19 bases remained unmatched. The CDR3 sequence is 18 residues long. The full variable domain, in which reference TRBV28 and TRBJ2-7 provide the parts outside the CDR3, is DVKVTQSSRYLVKRTGEKVFLECVQDMDHENMFWYRQDPGLGLRLIYFSYDVKMKEKGDIPEGYSVSREKKERFSLILESASTNQTSMYLCASRTMGPGTAIPYEQYFGPGTRLTVT.

This clonotype was seen just once. The chain is built from TRBV7-9 and TRBJ2-7; 15 bases are a match to TRBD2. The junction had 7 bases not matched to a gene; V was cut back by 3 bases and J by 4 bases. Germline V gene data show CDR1 as SEHNR and CDR2 as FQNEAQ (reference sequence). This CDR3 comprises 17 residues. CDR3 sequence reads: CASSFGLAGGPGYEQYF. CDR3 in DNA: TGTGCCAGCAGCTTCGGACTAGCGGGAGGGCCGGGGTACGAGCAGTACTTC.

J is TRBJ2-7 and V is TRBV6-2 or TRBV6-3, with a possible D match to TRBD1 (5 bases). Trimming shortened V by 3 bases and J by 4 bases, and 19 bases separated the two germline ends. This CDR3 region has 16 residues. CDR1 is MNHEY, CDR2 SVGEGT, per germline. CDR3: CASSYGGGLGQYEQYF. As DNA, the CDR3 is TGTGCCAGCAGTTATGGTGGCGGTCTGGGGCAATACGAGCAGTACTTC.

The chain is built from TRBV11-3 and TRBJ1-5; 11 positions agree with TRBD1. The V gene's germline CDR1 is SGHNT and CDR2 YENEEA. The junction had 5 bases not matched to a gene; V was cut back by 4 bases and J by 6 bases. This CDR3 is built from 15 residues. The CDR3 nucleotides read TGTGCCAGCAGCTCTCCCGGACAGGGGGCTCAGCCCCAGCATTTT. Translating gives CASSSPGQGAQPQHF.

The chain carries TRBV6-5 and TRBJ1-1; D is possibly TRBD1 (5 bases). Germline V gene lookup returns CDR1 MNHEY and CDR2 SVGAGI. The V end was cut by 2 bases, the J end by 8 bases, with 12 bases between. The CDR3 covers 13 residues. CDR3 in amino acids: CASSYREGIEAFF. As DNA, the CDR3 is TGTGCCAGCAGTTACCGGGAGGGGATAGAAGCTTTCTTT.

CDR3 protein: CASSSQVAPNYGYTF. The CDR3 nucleotides read TGTGCCAGCAGTTCCCAAGTGGCACCGAACTATGGCTACACCTTC. V is TRBV12-3 or TRBV12-4 and J is TRBJ1-2, with D unresolved. CDR3 length: 15 residues. The V gene lost 4 bases and the J gene lost 2 bases, with 14 bases spanning the gap.

V gene TRBV5-4 combines with J gene TRBJ2-7, with D perhaps matching TRBD2 (5 bases). The CDR3 has 14 amino acids. Germline CDR1 reads SGHNT; CDR2 reads YYREEE (reference sequence). V was pared by 4 bases and J by 0 bases, with 11 bases between. CDR3 loop: CASSPDWSSYEQYF. The CDR3 region has the DNA TGTGCCAGCAGCCCGGACTGGAGCTCCTACGAGCAGTACTTC. Filled out from reference TRBV5-4 and TRBJ2-7, the complete variable domain reads ETGVTQSPTHLIKTRGQQVTLRCSSQSGHNTVSWYQQALGQGPQFIFQYYREEENGRGNFPPRFSGLQFPNYSSELNVNALELDDSALYLCASSPDWSSYEQYFGPGTRLTVT.

This clonotype was counted once. V and J are TRBV7-2 and TRBJ2-4; 9 bases line up with TRBD2. The CDR3 totals 18 residues. The V and J ends lost 1 base and 0 bases, in that order; junction bases with no gene match: 7. The germline CDR1 and CDR2 sequences are SGHTA and FQGNSA. The CDR3 protein is CASSLGLAGIRAKNIQYF. The DNA of the CDR3 is TGTGCCAGCAGCTTAGGTCTAGCGGGAATACGAGCCAAAAACATTCAGTACTTC. Filled out from reference TRBV7-2 and TRBJ2-4, the complete variable domain reads GAGVSQSPSNKVTEKGKDVELRCDPISGHTALYWYRQSLGQGLEFLIYFQGNSAPDKSGLPSDRFSAERTGGSVSTLTIQRTQQEDSAVYLCASSLGLAGIRAKNIQYFGAGTRLSVL.

The rearrangement links TRBV11-2 to TRBJ2-7; no reliable D call. The V gene lost 3 bases and the J gene lost 3 bases, with 9 bases spanning the gap. CDR1 is SGHAT and CDR2 is FQNNGV in the germline V gene. This CDR3 is 13 amino acids long. The CDR3 spells CASSLGIGYEQYF. The CDR3 nucleotides read TGTGCCAGCAGCTTGGGAATCGGCTACGAGCAGTACTTC. The full variable domain, with the rest looked up from reference TRBV11-2 and TRBJ2-7, is EAGVAQSPRYKIIEKRQSVAFWCNPISGHATLYWYQQILGQGPKLLIQFQNNGVVDDSQLPKDRFSAERLKGVDSTLKIQPAKLEDSAVYLCASSLGIGYEQYFGPGTRLTVT.